This T cell receptor beta chain stems from a study of blood T cell repertoires in COVID-19. Participant reports of clinical history set cohort assignment. Study processing details: Amplification from reference gene primers served as the basis for estimated nucleated cell counts. Produced via immunoSEQ multiplex PCR; TCRdb's table is partial and in-frame only. V and J calls and clone size come straight from that table; D and trimming were deduced from the DNA. The sample lists approximately 220,000 clones; around 89% were seen once. Germline loops: CDR1 SSHAT, CDR2 FNYEAQ (reference sequence). The CDR3 has 14 residues. Trimming took 5 bases from V and 3 from J; bases not matched to a gene: 4.

The sample consisted of PBMCs or T cells enriched from blood (not recorded which). V and J are TRBV7-7 and TRBJ2-7; 10 bases are a match to TRBD1. The sequence was collected from a woman younger than 45 who had recovered from COVID-19. In DNA form, the CDR3 reads TGTGCCAGCAGCAAGGGACAGGGGAACTACGAGCAGTACTTC. It yields the protein CASSKGQGNYEQYF.